This T cell receptor beta chain originates from a study of T cell responses to AZD1222 COVID-19 vaccine. The overall study: Second-dose recipients at about 4 or about 12 weeks were treated as one pooled group.

About this clone itself: Antigen specificity is unknown.

Germline V gene data show CDR1 as SGHTA and CDR2 as FQGNSA. The CDR3 totals 16 residues. V lost 5 bases and J lost 2; bases outside the gene matches: 12. Study-wide results and caveats: Two AZD1222 administrations were followed by greater Spike-specific TCR breadth and depth. Only after the peak T cell response were repertoires sampled.

Clones were sequenced by immunoSEQ multiplex PCR, and TCRdb holds only the in-frame ones, with some missing. In the table there are 110,000 to 150,000 clones, almost 90% of which are singletons. This specimen was peripheral blood, taken on day 0 of AZD1222 vaccination. This clonotype originated in an adult in good health. This sequence joins TRBV7-2 and TRBJ2-7; 7 nucleotides agree with TRBD1. CDR3 in DNA: TGTGCCAGCAGCCCCAGCCGGGACAGCCCTGCCTACGAGCAGTACTTC. Amino acids: CASSPSRDSPAYEQYF.